Shown below are 9 T cell receptor beta chains from a single sample sequenced in a study of Graves' ophthalmopathy and Graves' hyperthyroidism. The study amplified TCR beta CDR3 regions using RNA transcripts. Amplification began with first-round RT-PCR using HTBI primers, then second-round multiplex PCR was performed. In TCRdb, the multiplex PCR reads were re-called with MiXCR into one record per CDR3 protein. Of around 590,000 distinct CDR3 sequences in the sample, under 45% were seen once. The sample consisted of peripheral blood or thyroid tissue (not recorded which). Source of these receptors: an adult man with Graves' hyperthyroidism.

Comment on this clonotype: Sequence at one end of the junction differs from germline and may be a read error. This chain links TRBV7-9 with TRBJ2-7; no reliable D call. This CDR3 is built from 14 residues. Germline V CDR1 and CDR2: SEHNR, FQNEAQ (reference sequence). CDR3 bases: TGCGCCAGCAGCTTGGGGTTGGGGAACTACGAGCAGTACTTC. This translates into CASSLGLGNYEQYF.

This clonotype was observed at least ten times. V and J are TRBV29-1 and TRBJ2-7; 13 bases are a match to TRBD2. The CDR3 spans 18 residues. CDR1 and CDR2 from the germline V gene are SQVTM and ANQGSEA. The V segment lost 2 bases and the J segment 2 bases; nucleotides outside the gene matches: 12. The CDR3 reads CSVETQRLAGGITYEQYF. CDR3 nucleotide sequence: TGCAGCGTTGAAACACAGAGACTAGCGGGAGGCATTACCTACGAGCAGTACTTC.

This clonotype was observed at least ten times. The chain links TRBV5-1 to TRBJ2-5, with TRBD1 identical over 9 bases. The CDR3 length is 14 residues. Unmatched junction bases numbered 3, after V lost 1 base and J lost 5 bases. CDR1 SGHRS and CDR2 YFSETQ come from the germline V gene. For the CDR3, the DNA is TGCGCCAGCAGCTTGACAGGGGGCAGCGAGACCCAGTACTTC. Protein product: CASSLTGGSETQYF.

The chain uses TRBV5-5 and TRBJ2-6; no firm D call. CDR3 size: 15 residues. The V gene lost 3 bases and the J gene lost 0 bases, with 7 bases spanning the gap. CDR1 and CDR2 (germline): SGHKS, YYEKEE (reference sequence). CDR3 region: CASSWGSSGANVLTF. CDR3 DNA sequence: TGTGCCAGCAGCTGGGGATCCTCTGGGGCCAACGTCCTGACTTTC. Supplemented by reference TRBV5-5 and TRBJ2-6, the full variable domain reads DAGVTQSPTHLIKTRGQQVTLRCSPISGHKSVSWYQQVLGQGPQFIFQYYEKEERGRGNFPDRFSARQFPNYSSELNVNALLLGDSALYLCASSWGSSGANVLTFGAGSRLTVL.

Many counts were recorded for this clonotype. The rearrangement uses TRBV19 and TRBJ1-2, with D hard to call. In germline, CDR1 is LNHDA, CDR2 SQIVND (reference sequence). The ends were cut back, 3 bases at V and 3 bases at J, with 17 bases in the middle. The CDR3 length is 16 residues. The CDR3 spells CASSISEEPIYYGYTF. DNA of the CDR3: TGTGCCAGTAGTATCAGTGAGGAACCAATTTACTATGGCTACACCTTC.

This clonotype was picked up many times. V and J are TRBV29-1 and TRBJ2-7; D remains unclear. CDR1 SQVTM and CDR2 ANQGSEA come from the germline V gene. The CDR3 is 15 amino acids. V lost 0 bases and J 2 bases, leaving 14 bases between the germline ends. CDR3 residues: CSVEDLGEDPYEQYF. The DNA of the CDR3 is TGCAGCGTTGAAGATCTTGGGGAAGACCCCTACGAGCAGTACTTC.

This clonotype has a count of ten or more. V and J are TRBV7-9 and TRBJ2-5; tentatively, D is TRBD1 (6 bases). This CDR3 contains 14 residues. From germline, CDR1 is SEHNR and CDR2 FQNEAQ (reference sequence). The ends were cut back, 6 bases at V and 3 bases at J, with 14 bases in the middle. CDR3 sequence: CASRHGQKKETQYF. The CDR3 nucleotides read TGTGCCAGCAGGCATGGACAGAAGAAAGAGACCCAGTACTTC. Combining the CDR3 with reference TRBV7-9 and TRBJ2-5 gives the whole variable domain DTGVSQNPRHKITKRGQNVTFRCDPISEHNRLYWYRQTLGQGPEFLTYFQNEAQLEKSRLLSDRFSAERPKGSFSTLEIQRTEQGDSAMYLCASRHGQKKETQYFGPGTRLLVL.

The chain carries TRBV28 and TRBJ2-7; tentatively, D is TRBD1 (5 bases). V was cut by 6 bases and J by 0 bases, with 18 bases left in between. The CDR3 sequence is 16 residues long. Per germline, CDR1 MDHEN and CDR2 SYDVKM. This chain's CDR3 is CASSPTTGKGSYEQYF. The CDR3 DNA reads as TGTGCCAGCAGCCCTACCACAGGAAAGGGCTCCTACGAGCAGTACTTC.

This clonotype was counted only a few times. This sequence joins TRBV20-1 and TRBJ2-7, with 7 bases identical to TRBD1. Germline loops: CDR1 DFQATT, CDR2 SNEGSKA (reference sequence). V was clipped by 5 bases and J by 7 bases; unmatched bases: 14. The CDR3 has 14 amino acids. CDR3 protein: CSARQGSSYNEQYF. The CDR3 nucleotides read TGCAGTGCTCGACAGGGCAGCTCCTACAATGAGCAGTACTTC.